Below, 26 T cell receptor beta chains from the same sample are listed, as sequenced in a study of early T cells in non-severe SARS-CoV-2 infection. Using its own MiXCR run on the 5' RACE reads, TCRdb lists one record per CDR3 protein. The table has roughly 45,000 distinct CDR3 sequences, 12% seen once; the top ten hold around 9.1%. The sample was whole blood. The source of these receptors is an adult who was a healthcare worker with PCR-confirmed SARS-CoV-2 infection or an uninfected control (not recorded which).

J is TRBJ2-5 and V is TRBV29-1; 12 bases agree with TRBD2. The CDR3 totals 14 residues. The germline gives CDR1 SQVTM, CDR2 ANQGSEA. Losses at the gene ends were 1 base for V and 5 bases for J; bases not matched to a gene: 2. DNA for the CDR3: TGCAGCGTTGAAGGACTAGCGGGAGCGGAGACCCAGTACTTC. Its translation is CSVEGLAGAETQYF.

This clonotype was seen ten or more times. The chain joins TRBV18 to TRBJ1-2; D is unclear. In germline, CDR1 is KGHSH, CDR2 LQKENI. The CDR3 runs to 14 residues. V shed 2 bases and J shed 2 bases, with 9 bases lying between them. Here the CDR3 DNA reads TGTGCCAGCTCACCAAACCGCGCAAACTATGGCTACACCTTC. Translation: CASSPNRANYGYTF.

This clonotype was seen at least ten times. The V gene is TRBV20-1, the J gene TRBJ2-1, with D possibly being TRBD1 or TRBD2 (9 bases each). CDR3 length equals 17 residues. V dropped 1 base and J dropped 6 bases, with 22 bases sitting between them. CDR1 is DFQATT, CDR2 SNEGSKA, per germline (reference sequence). CDR3 sequence (DNA): TGCAGTGCTAGAGGTTACAGGGGGCTAGCGGGATCCAATGAGCAGTTCTTC. It yields the protein CSARGYRGLAGSNEQFF.

This clonotype was counted ten times or more. This chain connects TRBV2 to TRBJ1-6; a weak D match, TRBD1 (6 bases). This CDR3 contains 14 residues. Between the trimmed V and J ends, which lost 6 bases and 11 bases, there was a span of 17 bases. The V gene's germline CDR1 is SNHLY and CDR2 FYNNEI. The CDR3 sequence: CASSATGGPTPLHF. In DNA form, the CDR3 reads TGTGCCAGCAGCGCGACAGGTGGACCCACACCCCTCCACTTT.

This chain connects TRBV28 to TRBJ2-7; 11 bases align to TRBD1. With 5 bases clipped from V and 7 bases from J, the junction kept 10 bases outside the gene matches. The germline V gene has CDR1 MDHEN and CDR2 SYDVKM. This CDR3 region has 15 residues. CDR3 bases: TGTGCCAGCAGTCCGGCGGAGGACAGGGGGCGGGAGCAGTACTTC. Translation: CASSPAEDRGREQYF.

The chain uses TRBV28 and TRBJ2-4; D perhaps matches TRBD2 (6 bases). The V end lost 3 bases, the J end lost 9 bases, and 6 bases lay between the germline ends. The CDR3 contains 11 residues. The germline V gene encodes CDR1 MDHEN and CDR2 SYDVKM. This CDR3 is CASSLGGIQYF. The CDR3 nucleotides read TGTGCCAGCAGTTTGGGGGGCATTCAGTACTTC.

The chain combines TRBV5-1 with TRBJ2-3, with D uncertain. The CDR3 loop spans 14 amino acids. CDR1 is SGHRS and CDR2 is YFSETQ in the germline V gene. The V and J ends lost 0 bases and 5 bases respectively, with 10 bases between them. CDR3 nucleotide sequence: TGCGCCAGCAGCTTGGAGAACGACGGAGATACGCAGTATTTT. This sequence encodes CASSLENDGDTQYF. Full variable domain (outside the CDR3, taken from reference TRBV5-1 and TRBJ2-3): KAGVTQTPRYLIKTRGQQVTLSCSPISGHRSVSWYQQTPGQGLQFLFEYFSETQRNKGNFPGRFSGRQFSNSRSEMNVSTLELGDSALYLCASSLENDGDTQYFGPGTRLTVL.

This chain links TRBV6-2 or TRBV6-3 with TRBJ2-7, with TRBD2 matching 7 bases. The CDR3 totals 14 residues. J lost 0 bases, V lost 6 bases, and 5 bases had no gene match. Germline V gives CDR1 MNHEY, CDR2 SVGEGT. CDR3 in DNA: TGTGCCAGCAGAAAGGCGGGAGCCTCCTACGAGCAGTACTTC. As protein: CASRKAGASYEQYF.

The chain recombines TRBV7-9 with TRBJ1-1; D unclear. The V end lost 3 bases, the J end lost 0 bases, and 8 bases lay between the germline ends. Germline V gene data show CDR1 as SEHNR and CDR2 as FQNEAQ (reference sequence). The CDR3 has 14 amino acids. The CDR3: CASSFEVLNTEAFF. The DNA of the CDR3 is TGTGCCAGCAGCTTCGAGGTTCTGAACACTGAAGCTTTCTTT.

This clonotype was counted at least ten times. This sequence joins TRBV28 and TRBJ2-7; unclear D gene. The V gene's germline CDR1 is MDHEN and CDR2 SYDVKM. Trimming stripped 5 bases from V and 3 bases from J, with 29 bases between. The CDR3 has 19 amino acids. The CDR3, as DNA: TGTGCCAGCAGTAGGATAAATTTGCGGTCAACGGTGTTCGGCTACGAGCAGTACTTC. It encodes CASSRINLRSTVFGYEQYF.

This clonotype was seen ten or more times. The rearrangement links TRBV5-1 to TRBJ2-3; 11 bases align to TRBD2. The CDR3 has 16 residues. Germline V CDR1 and CDR2: SGHRS, YFSETQ. V dropped 3 bases and J dropped 1; count of bases not matched to a gene: 4. CDR3 sequence (DNA): TGCGCCAGCAGCTACCTACTAGCGGGGGGCACAGATACGCAGTATTTT. Protein sequence: CASSYLLAGGTDTQYF.

This clonotype appeared a few times. This chain connects TRBV28 to TRBJ1-6, with D maybe TRBD1 (5 bases). The CDR3 spans 15 residues. Germline V gives CDR1 MDHEN, CDR2 SYDVKM. The V end lost 2 bases, the J end lost 3 bases, and 8 bases lay between the germline ends. CDR3: CASSLEGYYNSPLHF. The CDR3 coding sequence is TGTGCCAGCAGTTTAGAGGGGTACTATAATTCACCCCTCCACTTT.

The table lists this clonotype with many counts. The CDR3 region is CASSFDRGNQPQHF. In DNA form, the CDR3 reads TGTGCCAGCAGTTTCGACAGGGGCAATCAGCCCCAGCATTTT. The rearrangement uses TRBV28 and TRBJ1-5, with 7 bases matching TRBD1. With 3 bases clipped from V and 2 bases from J, the junction kept 1 base outside the gene matches. The CDR3 sequence is 14 residues long. Germline assignment: CDR1 MDHEN and CDR2 SYDVKM.

This clonotype occurred many times. The chain links TRBV20-1 to TRBJ1-1, with TRBD1 matching 8 bases. Germline V lookup: CDR1 DFQATT, CDR2 SNEGSKA (reference sequence). CDR3 length equals 16 residues. The trim removed 2 bases at V and 3 bases at J, leaving 11 bases unmatched. The DNA of the CDR3 is TGCAGTGCTAGACCCCTAGGGAGGACAGGGTACACTGAAGCTTTCTTT. Protein: CSARPLGRTGYTEAFF.

This clonotype has only a few counts. The chain joins TRBV29-1 to TRBJ1-2; D unresolved. Germline CDR1 reads SQVTM; CDR2 reads ANQGSEA. This CDR3 is 11 amino acids long. The ends were cut back, 7 bases at V and 4 bases at J, with 10 bases in the middle. CDR3 protein: CSALGSYGYTF. CDR3 nucleotides: TGCAGCGCCCTGGGGAGCTATGGCTACACCTTC.

This chain joins TRBV29-1 and TRBJ1-1; no firm D call. The CDR3 contains 12 residues. The V gene lost 7 bases and the J gene lost 4 bases, with 13 bases spanning the gap. Germline V CDR1 and CDR2: SQVTM, ANQGSEA. The CDR3 nucleotides are TGCAGCGGAGACGGGCTGGGCACTGAAGCTTTCTTT. Translated: CSGDGLGTEAFF. Based on the CDR3 plus reference TRBV29-1 and TRBJ1-1, the full variable domain is SAVISQKPSRDICQRGTSLTIQCQVDSQVTMMFWYRQQPGQSLTLIATANQGSEATYESGFVIDKFPISRPNLTFSTLTVSNMSPEDSSIYLCSGDGLGTEAFFGQGTRLTVV.

The V and J genes are TRBV7-6 and TRBJ2-2; the D gene could be TRBD1 or TRBD2 (5 bases each). The CDR3 runs 16 residues. The V gene's germline CDR1 is SGHVS and CDR2 FNYEAQ. The V end was cut by 5 bases, the J end by 1 base, with 14 bases between. Here the CDR3 DNA reads TGTGCCAGCAGCCTAGAGGGGCCGGTGAACACCGGGGAGCTGTTTTTT. Protein sequence: CASSLEGPVNTGELFF.

The rearrangement joins TRBV11-3 to TRBJ2-1; D call uncertain. Between the trimmed V and J ends, which lost 3 bases and 5 bases, there was a span of 5 bases. Germline CDR1 and CDR2: SGHNT and YENEEA. This CDR3 comprises 12 residues. The CDR3 sequence: CASSLQDNEQFF. The DNA for the CDR3 is TGTGCCAGCAGCTTGCAGGACAATGAGCAGTTCTTC.

This sequence joins TRBV20-1 and TRBJ2-7; D is perhaps TRBD1 or TRBD2 (7 bases each). Per germline, CDR1 DFQATT and CDR2 SNEGSKA (reference sequence). CDR3 length equals 15 residues. Trimming removed 2 bases from V and 2 bases from J, with 16 bases in between. Here the CDR3 DNA reads TGCAGTGCTAGAAACCCGCAGGGGGGGGCCTACGAGCAGTACTTC. It is translated as CSARNPQGGAYEQYF.

The chain has TRBV5-1 and TRBJ1-1; D call uncertain. V was trimmed by 4 bases and J by 7 bases, leaving 14 bases between them. Germline V gene sequence: CDR1 SGHRS, CDR2 YFSETQ. The CDR3 totals 13 residues. For the CDR3, the DNA is TGCGCCAGCAGCCCTGAACAGCGAAGTGAAGCTTTCTTT. Protein product: CASSPEQRSEAFF.

This clonotype was detected a few times. The chain has TRBV7-9 and TRBJ2-3; TRBD2 matches 7 bases. Germline trimming cut 8 bases from V and 2 bases from J; bases unmatched to any gene: 7. Germline V gene lookup returns CDR1 SEHNR and CDR2 FQNEAQ (reference sequence). The CDR3 is 14 amino acids. CDR3 bases: TGTGCCAGCGCGAGGGAGGGTAACACAGATACGCAGTATTTT. Residues: CASAREGNTDTQYF.

Many counts were recorded for this clonotype. The genes are TRBV12-3 or TRBV12-4 and TRBJ2-5, with 10 bases aligning to TRBD2. The CDR3 has 14 residues. Trimming removed 8 bases from V and 3 bases from J; junction bases left unmatched: 6. The chain's CDR3 is CASLSLAGKETQYF. Written as DNA, the CDR3 is TGTGCCAGCCTGTCACTAGCGGGAAAAGAGACCCAGTACTTC.

This clonotype occurred many times. This chain uses TRBV5-4 with TRBJ2-7; 9 bases line up with TRBD1. This CDR3 region has 16 residues. Per germline, CDR1 SGHNT and CDR2 YYREEE (reference sequence). Trimming cost V 4 bases and J 3 bases; bases outside gene matches: 11. The CDR3 loop is CASSPTRTGVNYEQYF. The CDR3 DNA sequence: TGTGCCAGCAGCCCGACCAGGACAGGGGTTAACTACGAGCAGTACTTC.

The chain has TRBV7-2 and TRBJ1-2; no reliable D call. Germline assignment: CDR1 SGHTA and CDR2 FQGNSA. The V gene lost 1 base and the J gene lost 1 base, with 13 bases spanning the gap. The CDR3 covers 16 residues. The CDR3 spells CASSLGGGRDNYGYTF. DNA of the CDR3: TGTGCCAGCAGCTTAGGAGGAGGACGGGATAACTATGGCTACACCTTC.

This clonotype was seen at least ten times. V usage is TRBV13 and J usage is TRBJ2-3; 12 nucleotides match TRBD2. In germline, CDR1 is PRHDT, CDR2 FYEKMQ (reference sequence). The CDR3 has 14 amino acids. The V segment lost 5 bases and the J segment 8 bases; nucleotides outside the gene matches: 5. CDR3 sequence reads: CASSPRLAGVTQYF. In nucleotides, the CDR3 is TGTGCCAGCAGCCCGCGACTAGCGGGGGTTACGCAGTATTTT.

This clonotype was observed a single time. The chain couples TRBV5-6 to TRBJ1-3; D remains ambiguous. This CDR3 has 14 amino acids. CDR1 and CDR2 from the germline V gene are SGHDT and YYEEEE. V gave up 3 bases and J gave up 0 bases, with 7 bases separating them. This CDR3 is CASSWGSSGNTIYF. The CDR3 nucleotides are TGTGCCAGCAGCTGGGGAAGCTCTGGAAACACCATATATTTT.